This T cell receptor beta chain is drawn from a study of T cell changes during pregnancy in multiple sclerosis. The repertoire was sequenced with immunoSEQ multiplex PCR; TCRdb's copy has only in-frame clones and lacks some. In the table there are about 50,000 clones, roughly 90% of which are singletons. In germline, CDR1 is SGHTS, CDR2 YDEGEE. The CDR3 covers 15 residues. V shed 4 bases and J shed 7 bases, with 21 bases lying between them. The chain links TRBV5-8 to TRBJ2-7, with D possibly being TRBD1 (6 bases). This receptor was obtained from a female donor with multiple sclerosis, enrolled in a pregnancy study. This specimen consisted of CD4+ T cells from peripheral blood mononuclear cells, obtained after pregnancy. The CDR3 DNA follows: TGTGCCAGCAGCATTGACAACCTCACAGGGCGGGAGCAGTACTTC. Translation: CASSIDNLTGREQYF.